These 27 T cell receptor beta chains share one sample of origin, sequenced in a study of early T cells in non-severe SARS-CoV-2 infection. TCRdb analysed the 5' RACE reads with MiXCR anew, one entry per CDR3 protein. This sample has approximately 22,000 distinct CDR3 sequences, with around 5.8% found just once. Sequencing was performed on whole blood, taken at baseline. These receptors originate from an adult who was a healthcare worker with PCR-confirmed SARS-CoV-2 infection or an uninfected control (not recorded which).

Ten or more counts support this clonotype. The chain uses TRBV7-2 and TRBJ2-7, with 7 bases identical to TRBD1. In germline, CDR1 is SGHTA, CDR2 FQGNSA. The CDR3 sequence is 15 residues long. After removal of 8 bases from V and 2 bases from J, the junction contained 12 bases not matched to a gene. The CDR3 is CASRPPGTATYEQYF. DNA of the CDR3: TGTGCCAGCCGCCCCCCCGGGACAGCTACCTACGAGCAGTACTTC. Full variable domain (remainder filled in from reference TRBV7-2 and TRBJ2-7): GAGVSQSPSNKVTEKGKDVELRCDPISGHTALYWYRQSLGQGLEFLIYFQGNSAPDKSGLPSDRFSAERTGGSVSTLTIQRTQQEDSAVYLCASRPPGTATYEQYFGPGTRLTVT.

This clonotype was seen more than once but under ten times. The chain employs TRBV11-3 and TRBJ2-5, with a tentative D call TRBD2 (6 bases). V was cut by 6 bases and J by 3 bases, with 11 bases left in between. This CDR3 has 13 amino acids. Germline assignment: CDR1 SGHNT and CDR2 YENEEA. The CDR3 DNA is TGTGCCAGCAGGGGGACTTACGAAGAGACCCAGTACTTC. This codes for CASRGTYEETQYF.

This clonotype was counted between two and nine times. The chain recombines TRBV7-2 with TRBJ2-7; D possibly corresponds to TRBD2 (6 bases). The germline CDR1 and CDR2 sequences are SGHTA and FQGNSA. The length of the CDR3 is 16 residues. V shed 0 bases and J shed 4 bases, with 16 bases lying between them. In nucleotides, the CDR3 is TGTGCCAGCAGCTTAGCTAGGGGCAGGAGCGGGTACGAGCAGTACTTC. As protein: CASSLARGRSGYEQYF. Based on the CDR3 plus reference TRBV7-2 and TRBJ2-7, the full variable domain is GAGVSQSPSNKVTEKGKDVELRCDPISGHTALYWYRQSLGQGLEFLIYFQGNSAPDKSGLPSDRFSAERTGGSVSTLTIQRTQQEDSAVYLCASSLARGRSGYEQYFGPGTRLTVT.

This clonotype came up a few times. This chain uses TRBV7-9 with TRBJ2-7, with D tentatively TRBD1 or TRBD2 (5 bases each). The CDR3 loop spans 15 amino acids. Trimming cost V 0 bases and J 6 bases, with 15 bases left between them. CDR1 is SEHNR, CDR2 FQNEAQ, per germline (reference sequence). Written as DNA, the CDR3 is TGTGCCAGCAGCTTAGCATGGGGCAGGGACGGCGAGCAGTACTTC. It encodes CASSLAWGRDGEQYF.

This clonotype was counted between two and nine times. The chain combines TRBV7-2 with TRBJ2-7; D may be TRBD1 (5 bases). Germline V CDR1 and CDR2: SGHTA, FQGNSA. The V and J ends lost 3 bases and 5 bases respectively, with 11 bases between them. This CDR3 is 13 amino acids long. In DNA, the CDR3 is TGTGCCAGCAGCTTCGTCCCAGGGAACGAGCAGTACTTC. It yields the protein CASSFVPGNEQYF.

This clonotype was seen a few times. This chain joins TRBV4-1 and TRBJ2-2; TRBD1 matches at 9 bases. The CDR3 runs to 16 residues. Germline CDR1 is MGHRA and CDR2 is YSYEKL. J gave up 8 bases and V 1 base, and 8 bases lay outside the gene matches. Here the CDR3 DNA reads TGCGCCAGCAGCCAAGCTGGGACAGGGAAAAGGGGGGAGCTGTTTTTT. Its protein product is CASSQAGTGKRGELFF.

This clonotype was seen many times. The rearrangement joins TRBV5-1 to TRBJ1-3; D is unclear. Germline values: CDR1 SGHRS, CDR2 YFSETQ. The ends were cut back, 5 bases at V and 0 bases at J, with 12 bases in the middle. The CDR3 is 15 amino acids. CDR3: CASSTDGLSGNTIYF. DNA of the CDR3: TGCGCCAGCAGTACGGACGGACTCTCTGGAAACACCATATATTTT. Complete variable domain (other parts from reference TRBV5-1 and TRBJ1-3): KAGVTQTPRYLIKTRGQQVTLSCSPISGHRSVSWYQQTPGQGLQFLFEYFSETQRNKGNFPGRFSGRQFSNSRSEMNVSTLELGDSALYLCASSTDGLSGNTIYFGEGSWLTVV.

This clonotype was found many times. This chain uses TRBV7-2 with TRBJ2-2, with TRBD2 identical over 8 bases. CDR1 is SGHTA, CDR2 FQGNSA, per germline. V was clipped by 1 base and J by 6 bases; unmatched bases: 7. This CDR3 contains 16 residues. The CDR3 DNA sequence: TGTGCCAGCAGCTTAGGGGGAGCGGGGGCTTCCGGGGAGCTGTTTTTT. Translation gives CASSLGGAGASGELFF.

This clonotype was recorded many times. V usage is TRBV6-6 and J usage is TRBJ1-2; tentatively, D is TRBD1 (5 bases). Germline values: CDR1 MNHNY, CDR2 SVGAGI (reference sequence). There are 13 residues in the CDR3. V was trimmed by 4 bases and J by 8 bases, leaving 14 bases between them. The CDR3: CASSFRENHGYTF. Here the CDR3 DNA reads TGTGCCAGCAGTTTCAGGGAGAATCACGGCTACACCTTC.

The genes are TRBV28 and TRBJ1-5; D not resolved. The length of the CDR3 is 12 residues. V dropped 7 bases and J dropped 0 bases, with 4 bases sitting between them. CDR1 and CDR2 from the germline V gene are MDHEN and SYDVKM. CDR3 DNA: TGTGCCAGCACGGTTAGCAATCAGCCCCAGCATTTT. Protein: CASTVSNQPQHF.

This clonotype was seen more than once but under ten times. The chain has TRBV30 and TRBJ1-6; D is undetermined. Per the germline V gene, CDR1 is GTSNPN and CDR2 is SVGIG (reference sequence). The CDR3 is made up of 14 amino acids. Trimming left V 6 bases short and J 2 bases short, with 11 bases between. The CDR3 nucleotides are TGTGCCTGCAACACCGGGACCTATAATTCACCCCTCCACTTT. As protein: CACNTGTYNSPLHF.

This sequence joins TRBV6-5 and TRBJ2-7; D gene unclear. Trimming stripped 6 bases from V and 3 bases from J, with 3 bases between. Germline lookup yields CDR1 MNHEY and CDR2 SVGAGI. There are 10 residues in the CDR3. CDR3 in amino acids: CASRNYEQYF. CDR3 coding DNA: TGTGCCAGCAGAAACTACGAGCAGTACTTC.

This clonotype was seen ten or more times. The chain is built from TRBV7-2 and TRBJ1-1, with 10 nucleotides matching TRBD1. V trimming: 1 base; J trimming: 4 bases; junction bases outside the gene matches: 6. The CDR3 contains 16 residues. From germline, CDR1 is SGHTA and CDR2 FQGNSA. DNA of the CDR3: TGTGCCAGCAGCTTAGGGGACAGGGGAGTGAGCACTGAAGCTTTCTTT. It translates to CASSLGDRGVSTEAFF. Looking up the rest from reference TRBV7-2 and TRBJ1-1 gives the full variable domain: GAGVSQSPSNKVTEKGKDVELRCDPISGHTALYWYRQSLGQGLEFLIYFQGNSAPDKSGLPSDRFSAERTGGSVSTLTIQRTQQEDSAVYLCASSLGDRGVSTEAFFGQGTRLTVV.

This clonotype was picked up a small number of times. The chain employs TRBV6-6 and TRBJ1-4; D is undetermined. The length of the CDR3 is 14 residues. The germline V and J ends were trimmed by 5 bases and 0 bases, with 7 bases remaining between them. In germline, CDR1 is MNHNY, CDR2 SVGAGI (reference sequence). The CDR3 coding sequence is TGTGCCAGCAGTCAGCTCGCAACTAATGAAAAACTGTTTTTT. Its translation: CASSQLATNEKLFF.

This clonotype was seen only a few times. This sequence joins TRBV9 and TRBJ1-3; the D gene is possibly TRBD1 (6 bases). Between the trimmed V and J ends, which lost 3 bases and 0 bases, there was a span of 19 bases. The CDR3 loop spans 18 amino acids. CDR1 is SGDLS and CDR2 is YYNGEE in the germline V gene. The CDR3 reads CASSANLKRGGSGNTIYF. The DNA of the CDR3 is TGTGCCAGCAGCGCCAACCTCAAGAGAGGGGGCTCTGGAAACACCATATATTTT.

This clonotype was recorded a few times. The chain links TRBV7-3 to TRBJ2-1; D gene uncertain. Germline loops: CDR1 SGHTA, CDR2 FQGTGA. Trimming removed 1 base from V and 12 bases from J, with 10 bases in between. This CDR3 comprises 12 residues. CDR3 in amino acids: CASSLNMGLQFF. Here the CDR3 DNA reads TGTGCCAGCAGCTTAAATATGGGTCTGCAGTTCTTC. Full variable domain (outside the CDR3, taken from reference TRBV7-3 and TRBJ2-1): GAGVSQTPSNKVTEKGKYVELRCDPISGHTALYWYRQSLGQGPEFLIYFQGTGAADDSGLPNDRFFAVRPEGSVSTLKIQRTERGDSAVYLCASSLNMGLQFFGPGTRLTVL.

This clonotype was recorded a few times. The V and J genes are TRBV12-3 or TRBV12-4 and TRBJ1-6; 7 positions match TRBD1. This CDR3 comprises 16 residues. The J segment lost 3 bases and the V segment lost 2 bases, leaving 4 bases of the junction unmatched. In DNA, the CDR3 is TGTGCCAGCAGTTTAACCAGACAGGGCTATAATTCACCCCTCCACTTT. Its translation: CASSLTRQGYNSPLHF.

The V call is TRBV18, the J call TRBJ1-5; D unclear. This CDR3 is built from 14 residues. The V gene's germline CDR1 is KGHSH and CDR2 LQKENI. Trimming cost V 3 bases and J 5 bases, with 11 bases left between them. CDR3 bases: TGTGCCAGCTCACCTACAGCGATATATCAGCCCCAGCATTTT. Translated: CASSPTAIYQPQHF.

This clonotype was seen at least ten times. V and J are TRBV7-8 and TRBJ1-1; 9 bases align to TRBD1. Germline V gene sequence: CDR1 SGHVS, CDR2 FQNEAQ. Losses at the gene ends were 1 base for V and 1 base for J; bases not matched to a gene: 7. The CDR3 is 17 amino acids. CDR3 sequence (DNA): TGTGCCAGCAGCTTAGTAGGGGGACAGGGAGGGAACACTGAAGCTTTCTTT. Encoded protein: CASSLVGGQGGNTEAFF. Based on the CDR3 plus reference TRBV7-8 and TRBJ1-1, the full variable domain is GAGVSQSPRYKVAKRGQDVALRCDPISGHVSLFWYQQALGQGPEFLTYFQNEAQLDKSGLPSDRFFAERPEGSVSTLKIQRTQQEDSAVYLCASSLVGGQGGNTEAFFGQGTRLTVV.

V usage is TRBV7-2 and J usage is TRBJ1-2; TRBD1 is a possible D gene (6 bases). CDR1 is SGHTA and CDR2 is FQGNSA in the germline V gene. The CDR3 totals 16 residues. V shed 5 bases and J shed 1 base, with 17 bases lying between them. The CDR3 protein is CASSRSGGANNYGYTF. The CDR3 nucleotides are TGTGCCAGCAGCCGTTCCGGGGGGGCGAATAACTATGGCTACACCTTC.

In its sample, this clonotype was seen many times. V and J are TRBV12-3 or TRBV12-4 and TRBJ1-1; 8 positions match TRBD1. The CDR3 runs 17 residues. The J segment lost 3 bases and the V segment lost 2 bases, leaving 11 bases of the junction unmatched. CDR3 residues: CASSLHSLDRGHTEAFF. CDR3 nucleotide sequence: TGTGCCAGCAGTTTACACTCACTCGACAGGGGTCACACTGAAGCTTTCTTT.

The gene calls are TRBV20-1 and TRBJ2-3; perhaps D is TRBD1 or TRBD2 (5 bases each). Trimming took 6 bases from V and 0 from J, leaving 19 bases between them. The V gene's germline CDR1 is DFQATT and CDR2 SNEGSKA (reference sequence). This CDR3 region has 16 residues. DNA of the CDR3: TGCAGTGCGGAAAAGGGGACCGAATATAGCACAGATACGCAGTATTTT. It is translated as CSAEKGTEYSTDTQYF.

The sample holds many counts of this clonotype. CDR3 nucleotide sequence: TGTGCCAGCAGCCTCGAACGATACATGAACACTGAAGCTTTCTTT. Translated: CASSLERYMNTEAFF. This chain uses TRBV7-9 with TRBJ1-1; D gene unclear. The V end was cut by 5 bases, the J end by 0 bases, with 13 bases between. CDR1 is SEHNR and CDR2 is FQNEAQ in the germline V gene (reference sequence). The CDR3 sequence is 15 residues long.

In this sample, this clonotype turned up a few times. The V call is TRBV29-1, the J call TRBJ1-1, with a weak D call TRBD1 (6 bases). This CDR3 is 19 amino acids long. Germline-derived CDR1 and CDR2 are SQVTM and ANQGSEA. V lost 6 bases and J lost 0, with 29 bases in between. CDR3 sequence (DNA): TGCAGCGTGCGGGGGGCCTCGACTGAGGAAAGGGAGTTGAACACTGAAGCTTTCTTT. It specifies CSVRGASTEERELNTEAFF.

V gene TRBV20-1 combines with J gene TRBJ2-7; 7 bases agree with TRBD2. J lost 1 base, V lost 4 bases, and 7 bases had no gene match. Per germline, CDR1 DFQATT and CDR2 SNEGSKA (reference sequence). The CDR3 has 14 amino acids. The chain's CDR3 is CSATTPGGSYEQYF. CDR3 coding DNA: TGCAGTGCTACAACGCCGGGGGGTTCCTACGAGCAGTACTTC.

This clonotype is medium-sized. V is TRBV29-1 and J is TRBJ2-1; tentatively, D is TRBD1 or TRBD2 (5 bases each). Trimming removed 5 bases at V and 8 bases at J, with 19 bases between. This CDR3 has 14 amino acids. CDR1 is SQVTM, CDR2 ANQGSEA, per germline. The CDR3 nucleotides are TGCAGCGTTAAACCCTCCTTAGGGACGGATGAGCAGTTCTTC. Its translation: CSVKPSLGTDEQFF.

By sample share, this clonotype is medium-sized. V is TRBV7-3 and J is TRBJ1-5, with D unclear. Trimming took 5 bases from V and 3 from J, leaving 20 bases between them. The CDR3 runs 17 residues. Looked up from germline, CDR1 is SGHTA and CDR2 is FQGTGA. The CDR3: CASSPIEARTYNQPQHF. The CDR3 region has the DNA TGTGCCAGCAGCCCGATCGAGGCCAGAACTTACAATCAGCCCCAGCATTTT.